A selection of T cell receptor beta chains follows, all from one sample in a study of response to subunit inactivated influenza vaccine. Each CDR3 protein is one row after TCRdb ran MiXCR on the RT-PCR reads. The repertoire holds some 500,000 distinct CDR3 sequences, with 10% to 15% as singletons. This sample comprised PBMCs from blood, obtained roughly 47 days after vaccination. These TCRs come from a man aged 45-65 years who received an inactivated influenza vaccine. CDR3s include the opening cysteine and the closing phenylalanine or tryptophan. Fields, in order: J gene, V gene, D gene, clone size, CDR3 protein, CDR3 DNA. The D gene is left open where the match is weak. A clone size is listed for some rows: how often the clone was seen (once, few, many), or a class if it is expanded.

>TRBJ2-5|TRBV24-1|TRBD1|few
CATSDPGTAETQYF
TGTGCCACCAGTGACCCCGGGACAGCAGAGACCCAGTACTTC
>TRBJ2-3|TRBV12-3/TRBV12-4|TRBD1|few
CASSWDRGLTDTQYF
TGTGCCAGCAGTTGGGACAGGGGGCTCACAGATACGCAGTATTTT
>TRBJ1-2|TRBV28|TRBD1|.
CASSLPRGPAYTF
TGTGCCAGCAGTCTACCCAGGGGGCCGGCCTACACCTTC
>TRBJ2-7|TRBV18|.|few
CASSPGPGPYEQYF
TGTGCCAGCTCACCAGGACCGGGACCCTACGAGCAGTACTTC
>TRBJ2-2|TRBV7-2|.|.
CASSFARVGTGELFF
TGTGCCAGCAGCTTCGCAAGGGTCGGCACCGGGGAGCTGTTTTTT
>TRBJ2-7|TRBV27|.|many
CASSLIASSPGLYEQYF
TGTGCCAGCAGTTTAATCGCCTCCTCCCCGGGACTGTACGAGCAGTACTTC
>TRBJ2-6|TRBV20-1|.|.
CSALRGPQGNGANVLTF
TGCAGTGCTCTCCGGGGCCCCCAGGGGAATGGGGCCAACGTCCTGACTTTC
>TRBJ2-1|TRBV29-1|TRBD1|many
CSVVGTGFNEQFF
TGCAGCGTTGTAGGGACAGGGTTCAATGAGCAGTTCTTC
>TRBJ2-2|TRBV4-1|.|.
CASSQGQGEWELFF
TGCGCCAGCAGCCAAGGGCAGGGTGAGTGGGAGCTGTTTTTT
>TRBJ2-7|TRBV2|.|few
CASRPSEQYF
TGTGCCAGCAGGCCCTCCGAGCAGTACTTC
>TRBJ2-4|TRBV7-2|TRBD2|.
CASSLLASGGEDIQYF
TGTGCCAGCAGCTTATTGGCTAGCGGGGGGGAGGACATTCAGTACTTC
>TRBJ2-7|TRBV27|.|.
CASSLESGRPNYEQYF
TGTGCCAGCAGTTTAGAGTCAGGGAGGCCTAACTACGAGCAGTACTTC
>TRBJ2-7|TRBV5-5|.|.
CASSPRDVGFHEQYF
TGTGCCAGCAGCCCTCGGGACGTAGGATTTCACGAGCAGTACTTC
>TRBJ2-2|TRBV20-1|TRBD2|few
CSALLAGGRTGELFF
TGCAGTGCTTTGCTAGCGGGGGGACGGACCGGGGAGCTGTTTTTT
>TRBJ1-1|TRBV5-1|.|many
CASSPSGNTEAFF
TGCGCCAGCAGTCCCTCAGGGAACACTGAAGCTTTCTTT
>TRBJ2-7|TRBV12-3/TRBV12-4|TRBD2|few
CASSGLGREQYF
TGTGCCAGCAGCGGACTAGGGCGCGAGCAGTACTTC
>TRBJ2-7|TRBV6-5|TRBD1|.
CASSLTPGQGAYEQYF
TGTGCCAGCAGTTTAACACCGGGACAGGGGGCCTACGAGCAGTACTTC
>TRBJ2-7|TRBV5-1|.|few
CASSLTGYTYEQYF
TGCGCCAGCAGCTTGACGGGATACACCTACGAGCAGTACTTC
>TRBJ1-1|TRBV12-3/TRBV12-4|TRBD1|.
CASSLTKGRRTGVTNTEAFF
TGTGCCAGCAGTCTCACGAAGGGGAGGCGGACAGGGGTGACGAACACTGAAGCTTTCTTT
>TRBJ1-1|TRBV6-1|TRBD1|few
CASGPTPQGMNTEAFF
TGTGCCAGCGGACCTACCCCACAGGGGATGAACACTGAAGCTTTCTTT
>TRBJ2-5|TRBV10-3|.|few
CAIKVGTGNSQETQYF
TGTGCCATCAAGGTCGGAACGGGTAACTCGCAAGAGACCCAGTACTTC
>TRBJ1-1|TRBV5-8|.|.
CASSLGLGGTEAFF
TGTGCCAGCAGCTTGGGGCTGGGGGGCACTGAAGCTTTCTTT
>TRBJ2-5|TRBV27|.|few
CASSPPETQYF
TGTGCCAGCAGTCCCCCAGAGACCCAGTACTTC
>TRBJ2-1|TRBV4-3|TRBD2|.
CARSQEWRGGLDEQFF
TGCGCCAGAAGCCAAGAATGGCGGGGGGGCTTGGATGAGCAGTTCTTC
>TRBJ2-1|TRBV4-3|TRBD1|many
CASSKDRLYNEQFF
TGCGCCAGCAGCAAGGACAGGCTCTACAATGAGCAGTTCTTC
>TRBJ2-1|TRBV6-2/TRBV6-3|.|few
CASSIGRLNEQFF
TGTGCCAGCAGTATCGGGAGACTGAATGAGCAGTTCTTC
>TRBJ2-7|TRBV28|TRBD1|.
CASSLWAGQGSNEQYF
TGTGCCAGCAGTTTATGGGCGGGACAGGGGTCGAACGAGCAGTACTTC
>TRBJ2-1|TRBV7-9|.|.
CASSLLGGGYNEQFF
TGTGCCAGCAGCTTACTAGGGGGGGGTTACAATGAGCAGTTCTTC
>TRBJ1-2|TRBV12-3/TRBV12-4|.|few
CASSLAGRRHYGYTF
TGTGCCAGCAGTTTAGCGGGCAGGCGACACTATGGCTACACCTTC
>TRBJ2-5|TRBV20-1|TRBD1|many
CSATQTGGRETQYF
TGCAGTGCTACCCAGACAGGGGGCAGAGAGACCCAGTACTTC
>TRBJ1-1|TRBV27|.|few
CASSLALQGNTEAFF
TGTGCCAGCAGTTTGGCGCTACAGGGGAACACTGAAGCTTTCTTT
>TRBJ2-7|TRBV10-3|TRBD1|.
CALGQGTSEQYF
TGTGCCCTCGGACAGGGAACAAGCGAGCAGTACTTC
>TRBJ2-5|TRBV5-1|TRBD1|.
CASSNPGGGETQYF
TGCGCCAGCAGCAACCCAGGGGGCGGTGAGACCCAGTACTTC
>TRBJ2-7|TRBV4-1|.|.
CASRLRPGLTPYEQYF
TGCGCCAGCAGGCTCCGCCCGGGTTTGACTCCCTACGAGCAGTACTTC
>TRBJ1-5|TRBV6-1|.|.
CASPAAQPQHF
TGTGCCAGCCCCGCTGCTCAGCCCCAGCATTTT
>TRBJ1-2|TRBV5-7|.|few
CASSWAGSDGYTF
TGTGCCAGCAGCTGGGCGGGATCGGATGGCTACACCTTC
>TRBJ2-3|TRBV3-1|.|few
CASSQNRDSTDTQYF
TGTGCCAGCAGCCAAAACAGGGATAGCACAGATACGCAGTATTTT